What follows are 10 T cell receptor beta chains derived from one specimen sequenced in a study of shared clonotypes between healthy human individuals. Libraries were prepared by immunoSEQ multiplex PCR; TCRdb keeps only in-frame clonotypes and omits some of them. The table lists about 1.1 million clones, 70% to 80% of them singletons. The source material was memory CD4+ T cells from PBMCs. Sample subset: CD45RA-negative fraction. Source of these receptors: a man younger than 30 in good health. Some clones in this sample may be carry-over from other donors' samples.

This CDR3 is CASSAGTSGSYEQYF. CDR3 DNA sequence: TGCGCCAGCAGCGCGGGGACTAGCGGGAGCTACGAGCAGTACTTC. This chain connects TRBV5-1 to TRBJ2-7; 14 bases align to TRBD2. Trimming at V came to 4 bases and at J to 3 bases, leaving 3 bases not matched to a gene. Per germline, CDR1 SGHRS and CDR2 YFSETQ. The CDR3 has 15 residues.

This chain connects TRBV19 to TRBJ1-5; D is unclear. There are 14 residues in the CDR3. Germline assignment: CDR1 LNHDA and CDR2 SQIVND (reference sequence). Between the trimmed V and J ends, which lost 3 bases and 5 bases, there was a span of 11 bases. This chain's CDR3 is CASSIRLGDQPQHF. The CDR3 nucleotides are TGTGCCAGTAGTATCAGGCTAGGAGATCAGCCCCAGCATTTT.

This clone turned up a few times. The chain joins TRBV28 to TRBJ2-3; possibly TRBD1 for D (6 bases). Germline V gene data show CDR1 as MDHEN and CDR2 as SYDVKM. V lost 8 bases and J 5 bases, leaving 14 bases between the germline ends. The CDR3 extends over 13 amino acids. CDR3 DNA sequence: TGTGCCAGCGGCAACAGGGAGCAAGATACGCAGTATTTT. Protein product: CASGNREQDTQYF. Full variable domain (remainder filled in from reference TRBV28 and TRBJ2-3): DVKVTQSSRYLVKRTGEKVFLECVQDMDHENMFWYRQDPGLGLRLIYFSYDVKMKEKGDIPEGYSVSREKKERFSLILESASTNQTSMYLCASGNREQDTQYFGPGTRLTVL.

The CDR3 bases are TGTGCCAGCAGGAGAACGGGACTCAACTACGAGCAGTACTTC. Translated: CASRRTGLNYEQYF. The gene calls are TRBV11-2 and TRBJ2-7; TRBD2 is a possible D gene (6 bases). The germline V and J ends were trimmed by 6 bases and 3 bases, with 15 bases remaining between them. The germline V gene has CDR1 SGHAT and CDR2 FQNNGV. CDR3 length: 14 residues.

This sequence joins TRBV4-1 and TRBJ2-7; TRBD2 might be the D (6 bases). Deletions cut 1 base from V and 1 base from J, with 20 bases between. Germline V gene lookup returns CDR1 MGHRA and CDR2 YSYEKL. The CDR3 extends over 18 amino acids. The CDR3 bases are TGCGCCAGCAGCCAAGTTCCGCTAACCAGGCGGGGATCCTACGAGCAGTACTTC. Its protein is CASSQVPLTRRGSYEQYF.

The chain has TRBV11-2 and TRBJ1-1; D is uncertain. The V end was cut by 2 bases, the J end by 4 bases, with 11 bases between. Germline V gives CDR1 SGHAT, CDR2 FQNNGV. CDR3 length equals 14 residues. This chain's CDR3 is CASSLSILFTEAFF. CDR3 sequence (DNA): TGTGCCAGCAGCTTATCGATATTATTCACTGAAGCTTTCTTT.

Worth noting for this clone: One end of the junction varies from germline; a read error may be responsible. CDR3 nucleotide sequence: TGTGCCAGCAGCTTACAGGGCGAGCAGTGCTTC. Translation: CASSLQGEQCF. The rearrangement links TRBV7-9 to TRBJ2-7, with D possibly matching TRBD1 (5 bases). This CDR3 has 11 amino acids. Germline values: CDR1 SEHNR, CDR2 FQNEAQ (reference sequence).

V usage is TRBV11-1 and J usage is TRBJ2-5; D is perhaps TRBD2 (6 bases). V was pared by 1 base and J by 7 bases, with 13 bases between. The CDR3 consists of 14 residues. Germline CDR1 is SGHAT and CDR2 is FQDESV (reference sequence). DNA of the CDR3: TGTGCCAGCAGCTTAGGGGACTCATGGACGACCCAGTACTTC. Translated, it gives CASSLGDSWTTQYF.

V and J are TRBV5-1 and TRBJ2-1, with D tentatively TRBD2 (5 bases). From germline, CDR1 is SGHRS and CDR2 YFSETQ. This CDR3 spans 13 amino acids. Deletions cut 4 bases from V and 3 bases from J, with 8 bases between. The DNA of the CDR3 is TGCGCCAGCAGCACCGGGGACTACAATGAGCAGTTCTTC. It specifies CASSTGDYNEQFF.

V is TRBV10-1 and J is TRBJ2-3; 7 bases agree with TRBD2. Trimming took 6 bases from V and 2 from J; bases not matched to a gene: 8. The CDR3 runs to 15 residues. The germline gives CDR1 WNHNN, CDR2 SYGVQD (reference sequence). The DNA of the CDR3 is TGCGCCAGCAGCCTCAGCGGGGCAACCACAGATACGCAGTATTTT. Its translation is CASSLSGATTDTQYF.